A single sample is the source of the 12 T cell receptor beta chains below, sequenced in a study of cytomegalovirus exposure and HLA in healthy donors. Vbeta (60) and Jbeta (13) primers were used in the PCR. The protocol was immunoSEQ multiplex PCR, while the TCRdb copy is restricted to in-frame clones and leaves out a portion. The table has 76,000 or so clones, 73% seen once; the top ten hold roughly 16%. Sample: PBMCs. These receptors were collected from a woman between 35 and 50 years old in good health and CMV-seropositive.

In this sample, this clone turned up a few times. V is TRBV9 and J is TRBJ1-1; D unresolved. CDR3 size: 14 residues. V was pared by 3 bases and J by 3 bases, with 12 bases between. CDR1 and CDR2 (germline): SGDLS, YYNGEE. The CDR3 sequence is CASSEGDRDTEAFF. Written as DNA, the CDR3 is TGTGCCAGCAGCGAAGGAGATCGGGACACTGAAGCTTTCTTT.

The genes are TRBV6-6 and TRBJ1-5; TRBD1 is a possible D gene (6 bases). The CDR3 has 16 residues. The ends were cut back, 0 bases at V and 3 bases at J, with 12 bases in the middle. Germline CDR1 and CDR2: MNHNY and SVGAGI (reference sequence). CDR3 DNA: TGTGCCAGCAGTTACTCTGCGGACAGCCACAATCAGCCCCAGCATTTT. It is translated as CASSYSADSHNQPQHF.

The V call is TRBV6-5, the J call TRBJ1-4; D perhaps matches TRBD1 (5 bases). Germline lookup yields CDR1 MNHEY and CDR2 SVGAGI. Trimming removed 2 bases from V and 8 bases from J, with 15 bases in between. The CDR3 is 15 amino acids. CDR3 DNA sequence: TGTGCCAGCAGTTACCGTGGACTCGGGGGAGAAAAACTGTTTTTT. Its protein product is CASSYRGLGGEKLFF.

The chain employs TRBV7-8 and TRBJ1-2; D remains unclear. The germline V and J ends were trimmed by 5 bases and 4 bases, with 14 bases remaining between them. The CDR3 loop spans 14 amino acids. CDR1 is SGHVS, CDR2 FQNEAQ, per germline. The CDR3 spells CASSPLIEIYGYTF. CDR3 nucleotides: TGTGCCAGCAGCCCGTTGATTGAGATCTATGGCTACACCTTC.

The V gene is TRBV6-5, the J gene TRBJ1-1, with 7 bases that match TRBD1. CDR3 length: 11 residues. V was pared by 6 bases and J by 8 bases, with 3 bases of the junction left unmatched. Germline lookup yields CDR1 MNHEY and CDR2 SVGAGI. This chain's CDR3 is CASRRDSEAFF. The CDR3 region has the DNA TGTGCCAGCAGGAGGGACAGCGAAGCTTTCTTT.

The genes are TRBV7-2 and TRBJ1-5; 10 bases fit TRBD1. The CDR3 length is 15 residues. CDR1 and CDR2 from the germline V gene are SGHTA and FQGNSA. Unmatched junction bases numbered 3, after V lost 0 bases and J lost 7 bases. The CDR3 loop reads CASSLAGTGVQPQHF. The DNA for the CDR3 is TGTGCCAGCAGCTTAGCCGGGACAGGGGTCCAGCCCCAGCATTTT.

The rearrangement links TRBV6-5 to TRBJ2-7; TRBD1 might be the D (5 bases). The CDR3 runs to 11 residues. The germline V gene encodes CDR1 MNHEY and CDR2 SVGAGI. V was shortened by 6 bases and J by 5 bases, with 8 bases between the two germline ends. DNA for the CDR3: TGTGCCAGCAGCCAGGGAAACGAGCAGTACTTC. It specifies CASSQGNEQYF.

The rearrangement joins TRBV30 to TRBJ2-3; 11 bases map to TRBD2. Germline CDR1 GTSNPN, CDR2 SVGIG (reference sequence). This CDR3 spans 19 amino acids. Losses at the gene ends were 0 bases for V and 2 bases for J; bases not matched to a gene: 13. The CDR3 sequence is CAWSVFSGGANGDTDTQYF. The CDR3 DNA reads TGTGCCTGGAGTGTGTTTAGCGGGGGGGCCAATGGTGACACAGATACGCAGTATTTT.

The V and J genes are TRBV7-2 and TRBJ2-5, with a weak D call TRBD2 (6 bases). The CDR3 has 16 amino acids. Germline V lookup: CDR1 SGHTA, CDR2 FQGNSA. The germline V and J ends were trimmed by 5 bases and 4 bases, with 20 bases remaining between them. CDR3 DNA: TGTGCCAGCAGCCGCCAACCAACGACTAGTACAGAGACCCAGTACTTC. Translation: CASSRQPTTSTETQYF.

The chain recombines TRBV7-9 with TRBJ1-1; no firm D call. Germline V gene sequence: CDR1 SEHNR, CDR2 FQNEAQ (reference sequence). The ends were cut back, 6 bases at V and 1 base at J, with 12 bases in the middle. CDR3 length: 14 residues. The CDR3 spells CASSRGLQNTEAFF. The DNA for the CDR3 is TGTGCCAGCAGTCGTGGGCTGCAGAACACTGAAGCTTTCTTT. Full variable domain (outside the CDR3, taken from reference TRBV7-9 and TRBJ1-1): DTGVSQNPRHKITKRGQNVTFRCDPISEHNRLYWYRQTLGQGPEFLTYFQNEAQLEKSRLLSDRFSAERPKGSFSTLEIQRTEQGDSAMYLCASSRGLQNTEAFFGQGTRLTVV.

This clone has a single count. V gene TRBV25-1 combines with J gene TRBJ2-1; 7 positions agree with TRBD1. The CDR3 totals 13 residues. V trimming: 8 bases; J trimming: 4 bases; junction bases outside the gene matches: 5. The germline V gene has CDR1 MGHDK and CDR2 SYGVNS. The CDR3 is CASSEQGYNEQFF. The CDR3 bases are TGTGCCAGCTCTGAACAGGGGTACAATGAGCAGTTCTTC.

V and J are TRBV2 and TRBJ2-7; 9 bases are a match to TRBD1. The V and J ends lost 4 bases and 2 bases, in that order; junction bases with no gene match: 3. CDR1 is SNHLY, CDR2 FYNNEI, per germline. CDR3 length: 14 residues. The CDR3 loop reads CASSVGTGTYEQYF. CDR3 bases: TGTGCCAGCAGTGTGGGGACAGGGACCTACGAGCAGTACTTC. Supplemented by reference TRBV2 and TRBJ2-7, the full variable domain reads EPEVTQTPSHQVTQMGQEVILRCVPISNHLYFYWYRQILGQKVEFLVSFYNNEISEKSEIFDDQFSVERPDGSNFTLKIRSTKLEDSAMYFCASSVGTGTYEQYFGPGTRLTVT.